This section outlines one T cell receptor beta chain sequence together with its context. This clone's antigen is unknown. No per-base quality is available; no much larger clone lies one base away. The sample is drawn from a study of T cell repertoires in cytomegalovirus infection (dated by TCRdb to about 2019). A note on the overall study: The peptide stimulations were aimed at well-studied HLA-B-restricted epitopes as well as recently identified HLA-C-restricted CMV epitopes, whose presentation resists viral immunomodulation. Donor HLA type was relevant to the analysis, because carriage of CMV infection together with the matching HLA type was indicated by public TCR beta signatures. The paper as a whole reports these results and caveats: The ex vivo response was dominated by HLA-C-restricted CMV-specific TCR beta clonotypes, and the single most frequent clonotype in two of eight donors was supplied by these HLA-C-restricted clonotypes. In both this cohort and an independent cohort of some 370 donors, the cumulative frequency of public TCR beta family members distinguished carriers of CMV infection plus the relevant HLA type.

The CDR3 spans 10 residues, from the cysteine through the phenylalanine. The entry retains the CDR3 DNA only, 30 bases that are in frame from base 1. The sample's treatment or condition, from its label and the paper: in vitro stimulation with specific CMV peptide epitopes to enrich CMV-specific T cells. Data came from an Illumina HiSeq 1500. TCRdb reprocessed the public reads (quality trimming at Q25 with fastp, clone calling with MiXCR) and kept in-frame beta chains. Under each unique CDR3 protein, matching rows form one entry showing the most common genes and DNA. In this sample the table shows about 830,000 distinct CDR3 sequences, around a third of which occur a single time. The leading ten clones occupy roughly 12% of the sample.

This receptor was obtained from a human donor in good health (CMV status not recorded). Some clones in this sample may be carry-over from other donors' samples. This specimen consisted of cultured CD8+ T cells from PBMCs, obtained from culture after CMV antigen stimulation. The chain is assembled from TRBV7-1 and TRBJ1-1; the D gene is unclear. TRBV7-1 has ORF status, its function being uncertain. The DNA sequence follows: TGTGTCAGTGGTGGGACTGAAGCTTTCTTT. Its protein product is CVSGGTEAFF.